This T cell receptor beta chain was identified during a study of T cell responses to AZD1222 COVID-19 vaccine. A note on this clone: Its antigen is as yet unknown.

Data came from immunoSEQ multiplex PCR; TCRdb stores just in-frame clones and leaves some out. The repertoire holds 120,000 or so clones, with around 90% as singletons. V lost 4 bases, J lost 0 bases, and 2 bases stayed unmatched. Germline V gene lookup returns CDR1 SGHNT and CDR2 YYREEE (reference sequence). The CDR3 contains 14 residues. Findings of the study overall: The repertoires were collected only after the peak T cell response. Clonal diversity was possibly underestimated, and the donors were mostly white British, with more females.

The rearrangement joins TRBV5-4 to TRBJ2-3, with 7 bases fitting TRBD1. The sequence derives from an adult in good health. The sample in question was peripheral blood, obtained on day 0 of MenACWY control vaccination. The DNA of the CDR3 is TGTGCCAGCAGCGGGGGACAGAGCACAGATACGCAGTATTTT. As protein: CASSGGQSTDTQYF. Based on the CDR3 plus reference TRBV5-4 and TRBJ2-3, the full variable domain is ETGVTQSPTHLIKTRGQQVTLRCSSQSGHNTVSWYQQALGQGPQFIFQYYREEENGRGNFPPRFSGLQFPNYSSELNVNALELDDSALYLCASSGGQSTDTQYFGPGTRLTVL.